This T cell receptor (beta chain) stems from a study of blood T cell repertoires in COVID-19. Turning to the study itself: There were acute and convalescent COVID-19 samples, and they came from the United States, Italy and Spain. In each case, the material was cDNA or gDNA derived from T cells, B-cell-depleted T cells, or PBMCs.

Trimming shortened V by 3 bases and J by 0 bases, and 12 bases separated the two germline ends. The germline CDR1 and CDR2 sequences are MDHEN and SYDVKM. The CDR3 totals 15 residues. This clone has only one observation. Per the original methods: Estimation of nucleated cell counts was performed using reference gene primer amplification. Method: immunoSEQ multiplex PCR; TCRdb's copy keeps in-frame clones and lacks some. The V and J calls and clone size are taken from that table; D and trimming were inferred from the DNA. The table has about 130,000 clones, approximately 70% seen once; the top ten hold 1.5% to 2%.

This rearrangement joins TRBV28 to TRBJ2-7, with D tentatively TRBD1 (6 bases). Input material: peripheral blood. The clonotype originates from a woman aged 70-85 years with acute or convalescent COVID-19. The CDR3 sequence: CASSFKTGSSYEQYF. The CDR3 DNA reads TGTGCCAGCAGTTTTAAAACAGGGAGCTCCTACGAGCAGTACTTC. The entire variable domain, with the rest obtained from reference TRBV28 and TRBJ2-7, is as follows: DVKVTQSSRYLVKRTGEKVFLECVQDMDHENMFWYRQDPGLGLRLIYFSYDVKMKEKGDIPEGYSVSREKKERFSLILESASTNQTSMYLCASSFKTGSSYEQYFGPGTRLTVT.